This entry lists 20 T cell receptor beta chains sequenced from one sample in a study of identical twins. TCRdb fed the 5' RACE reads into MiXCR, producing one record per CDR3 protein. The sample lists approximately 500,000 distinct CDR3 sequences; over 12% were seen once. These sequences were also reported in another study, on yellow fever vaccine responses in identical twins.

Sequencing used CD4+ T cells sorted from blood. All receptors come from a woman aged 18-35 years in good health.

This clonotype appeared a few times. V is TRBV7-9 and J is TRBJ1-1; 8 nucleotides match TRBD1. CDR3 length: 16 residues. Germline CDR1 and CDR2: SEHNR and FQNEAQ (reference sequence). With V trimmed by 3 bases and J by 1 base, 7 bases remained unmatched. CDR3 region: CASSLEGTGPNTEAFF. The CDR3 nucleotides are TGTGCCAGCAGCTTGGAGGGGACAGGACCGAACACTGAAGCTTTCTTT.

The gene calls are TRBV6-1 and TRBJ1-1, with a possible D match to TRBD1 (5 bases). Germline V lookup: CDR1 MNHNS, CDR2 SASEGT. This CDR3 is 13 amino acids long. V was cut by 10 bases and J by 1 base, with 13 bases left in between. CDR3 sequence reads: CAILSDRNTEAFF. CDR3 in DNA: TGTGCCATCTTATCCGACAGGAACACTGAAGCTTTCTTT.

This clonotype was observed at least ten times. CDR3 DNA sequence: TGCAGCGCCAGTAGGGGGGACACTGAAGCTTTCTTT. It translates to CSASRGDTEAFF. The chain recombines TRBV20-1 with TRBJ1-1, with D perhaps matching TRBD1 (6 bases). CDR3 length: 12 residues. The germline V gene encodes CDR1 DFQATT and CDR2 SNEGSKA (reference sequence).

This clonotype came up a few times. The rearrangement joins TRBV4-1 to TRBJ1-1, with D unclear. Germline values: CDR1 MGHRA, CDR2 YSYEKL. Trimming removed 10 bases at V and 4 bases at J, with 19 bases between. The CDR3 runs 14 residues. CDR3 in DNA: TGCGCCACCTCGGCCCCAACAGAAGCCACTGAAGCTTTCTTT. It specifies CATSAPTEATEAFF.

This clonotype came up a few times. The chain couples TRBV7-8 to TRBJ2-3; possibly TRBD1 for D (6 bases). The CDR3 has 16 residues. Germline CDR1 and CDR2: SGHVS and FQNEAQ. V was trimmed by 3 bases and J by 2 bases, leaving 15 bases between them. Here the CDR3 reads CASSFTGWGATDTQYF. CDR3 sequence (DNA): TGTGCCAGCAGCTTCACAGGGTGGGGAGCCACAGATACGCAGTATTTT. Complete variable domain (other parts from reference TRBV7-8 and TRBJ2-3): GAGVSQSPRYKVAKRGQDVALRCDPISGHVSLFWYQQALGQGPEFLTYFQNEAQLDKSGLPSDRFFAERPEGSVSTLKIQRTQQEDSAVYLCASSFTGWGATDTQYFGPGTRLTVL.

This chain uses TRBV9 with TRBJ2-5; 9 bases match TRBD2. Germline loops: CDR1 SGDLS, CDR2 YYNGEE. V was clipped by 2 bases and J by 1 base; unmatched bases: 12. This CDR3 comprises 18 residues. As DNA, the CDR3 is TGTGCCAGCAGCGTCTCTTTTACTAGCGGGCGCACCCAAGAGACCCAGTACTTC. Its translation is CASSVSFTSGRTQETQYF.

Many counts were recorded for this clonotype. Here the CDR3 reads CASSLDPGSNEQFF. The CDR3 nucleotides read TGCGCCAGCAGCTTGGACCCAGGTTCCAATGAGCAGTTCTTC. This sequence joins TRBV5-1 and TRBJ2-1; D remains ambiguous. The CDR3 sequence is 14 residues long. Per germline, CDR1 SGHRS and CDR2 YFSETQ. The ends were cut back, 0 bases at V and 6 bases at J, with 10 bases in the middle. Filled out from reference TRBV5-1 and TRBJ2-1, the complete variable domain reads KAGVTQTPRYLIKTRGQQVTLSCSPISGHRSVSWYQQTPGQGLQFLFEYFSETQRNKGNFPGRFSGRQFSNSRSEMNVSTLELGDSALYLCASSLDPGSNEQFFGPGTRLTVL.

The rearrangement joins TRBV27 to TRBJ2-5; D not resolved. The CDR3 runs to 14 residues. The germline V and J ends were trimmed by 0 bases and 4 bases, with 9 bases remaining between them. The V gene's germline CDR1 is MNHEY and CDR2 SMNVEV (reference sequence). The CDR3 coding sequence is TGTGCCAGCAGTTTATCGCGGCTTGCAGAGACCCAGTACTTC. Translating gives CASSLSRLAETQYF.

V usage is TRBV11-2 and J usage is TRBJ1-2, with no clear D. The CDR3 totals 13 residues. Germline assignment: CDR1 SGHAT and CDR2 FQNNGV. V was shortened by 7 bases and J by 2 bases, with 11 bases between the two germline ends. CDR3 DNA sequence: TGTGCCAGCACCCTGGACGTGAACTATGGCTACACCTTC. Translated: CASTLDVNYGYTF.

There are a few counts of this clonotype. A read error may produce the germline difference seen at one junction end. The rearrangement links TRBV29-1 to TRBJ1-4; weak D call: TRBD1 (6 bases). The CDR3 is made up of 14 amino acids. CDR1 and CDR2 (germline): SQVTM, ANQGSEA. Written as DNA, the CDR3 is TGCAGCGTTAGGCCGGGGGCAACTAATGAAAACCTGTTTTTT. The encoded protein is CSVRPGATNENLFF.

The chain couples TRBV5-6 to TRBJ2-1; 10 nucleotides align to TRBD1. V lost 6 bases and J lost 2; bases outside the gene matches: 11. The germline CDR1 and CDR2 sequences are SGHDT and YYEEEE. CDR3 length: 17 residues. In DNA form, the CDR3 reads TGTGCCAGCATCGAATCTCCGGGACAGGGGACCTACAATGAGCAGTTCTTC. As protein: CASIESPGQGTYNEQFF.

This clonotype was found many times. The rearrangement joins TRBV14 to TRBJ2-5, with D perhaps TRBD2 (6 bases). The CDR3 consists of 15 residues. Germline loops: CDR1 SGHDN, CDR2 FVKESK. Trimming stripped 4 bases from V and 2 bases from J, with 14 bases between. CDR3 DNA: TGTGCCAGCAGCCCCGGAGGGACCGTACAAGAGACCCAGTACTTC. As protein: CASSPGGTVQETQYF.

The gene calls are TRBV5-1 and TRBJ2-2; 7 bases fit TRBD1. Trimming at V came to 4 bases and at J to 2 bases, leaving 5 bases not matched to a gene. CDR1 is SGHRS and CDR2 is YFSETQ in the germline V gene. This CDR3 contains 15 residues. The CDR3 DNA reads as TGCGCCAGCAGCCAGGGACAGATAAACACCGGGGAGCTGTTTTTT. It specifies CASSQGQINTGELFF.

This clonotype was counted between two and nine times. The chain recombines TRBV10-3 with TRBJ2-3, with TRBD1 matching 7 bases. V trimming: 7 bases; J trimming: 3 bases; junction bases outside the gene matches: 7. There are 14 residues in the CDR3. Germline V gives CDR1 ENHRY, CDR2 SYGVKD. CDR3 in DNA: TGTGCCATCAATAGTGGACAGGTAACAGATACGCAGTATTTT. This sequence encodes CAINSGQVTDTQYF.

This chain connects TRBV7-9 to TRBJ1-2, with D unresolved. The germline V gene encodes CDR1 SEHNR and CDR2 FQNEAQ (reference sequence). With 3 bases removed from V and 5 bases from J, the gap between germline ends came to 16 bases. This CDR3 has 15 residues. For the CDR3, the DNA is TGTGCCAGCAGCTTGACACACGGGGTGGGATATGGCTACACCTTC. Translated: CASSLTHGVGYGYTF.

This clonotype was recorded at least ten times. The rearrangement uses TRBV28 and TRBJ2-2; weak D call: TRBD2 (5 bases). Between the trimmed V and J ends, which lost 6 bases and 6 bases, there was a span of 20 bases. The CDR3 has 16 residues. Germline CDR1 is MDHEN and CDR2 is SYDVKM. The CDR3 reads CASSLPTGLLAGELFF. For the CDR3, the DNA is TGTGCCAGCAGCCTTCCGACCGGACTTTTGGCCGGGGAGCTGTTTTTT.

In its sample, this clonotype was seen a few times. The J gene is TRBJ2-3, the V gene TRBV12-5; 9 bases fit TRBD2. CDR1 and CDR2 from the germline V gene are LGHNT and FRNRAP. This CDR3 has 18 amino acids. With 1 base clipped from V and 4 bases from J, the junction kept 12 bases outside the gene matches. CDR3 in amino acids: CASGLGPDSGGNSDTQYF. CDR3 DNA sequence: TGTGCTAGTGGTTTGGGGCCCGATAGCGGGGGTAATTCAGATACGCAGTATTTT.

The chain couples TRBV7-3 to TRBJ2-1; 10 bases align to TRBD2. From germline, CDR1 is SGHTA and CDR2 FQGTGA. Losses at the gene ends were 5 bases for V and 8 bases for J; bases not matched to a gene: 9. This CDR3 comprises 15 residues. In DNA, the CDR3 is TGTGCCAGCAGCCCGGGGAGAGCGGGAGGGGATGAGCAGTTCTTC. Its protein is CASSPGRAGGDEQFF.

The CDR3 nucleotides read TGTGCCAGCAGTGAAGCTGGGGCGGGGGCCCAAGAGACCCAGTACTTC. Translation: CASSEAGAGAQETQYF. The V gene is TRBV2, the J gene TRBJ2-5; D possibly corresponds to TRBD2 (7 bases). CDR1 and CDR2 (germline): SNHLY, FYNNEI. CDR3 length: 16 amino acids. Between the trimmed V and J ends, which lost 0 bases and 1 base, there was a span of 12 bases. Together with reference TRBV2 and TRBJ2-5, the CDR3 gives the full variable domain: EPEVTQTPSHQVTQMGQEVILRCVPISNHLYFYWYRQILGQKVEFLVSFYNNEISEKSEIFDDQFSVERPDGSNFTLKIRSTKLEDSAMYFCASSEAGAGAQETQYFGPGTRLLVL.

The V gene is TRBV5-4, the J gene TRBJ2-2, with a weak D call TRBD2 (5 bases). CDR1 and CDR2 (germline): SGHNT, YYREEE (reference sequence). The V end was cut by 3 bases, the J end by 4 bases, with 31 bases between. The CDR3 contains 21 residues. The CDR3 protein is CASSSNLGQLMREWITGELFF. CDR3 bases: TGTGCCAGCAGCTCGAACCTCGGTCAATTAATGAGGGAGTGGATCACCGGGGAGCTGTTTTTT.